These T cell receptor beta chains were read from a single sample in a study of STAT5B mutations in CD4+ large granular lymphocyte leukemia. Clones were sequenced by immunoSEQ multiplex PCR, and TCRdb holds only the in-frame ones, with some missing. The table shows about 50,000 clones, with roughly 80% occurring only once. Material: CD4+ T cells from blood buffy coats. These receptors were collected from a human donor in good health. Each CDR3 is given with its conserved first and last residue. The order of the fields is CDR3 length, D gene, clone size, J gene, V gene, CDR3 DNA, CDR3 protein. A D gene is named only where the DNA matches it firmly. For some rows the clone size is stated as once, few or many, or as a class when expanded; others skip it.

CDR3 length: 13; D gene: -; clone size: -; J gene: TRBJ2-2; V gene: TRBV6-5; CDR3 DNA: TGTGCCAGCAGCGACGGGGGATCCGGGGAGCTGTTTTTT; CDR3 protein: CASSDGGSGELFF
CDR3 length: 13; D gene: TRBD2; clone size: -; J gene: TRBJ2-1; V gene: TRBV6-5; CDR3 DNA: TGTGCGACAGAGCGGGGGGGCGGAAATGAGCAGTTCTTC; CDR3 protein: CATERGGGNEQFF
CDR3 length: 11; D gene: -; clone size: -; J gene: TRBJ2-1; V gene: TRBV2; CDR3 DNA: TGTGCCAGCAGTGATTGGTATGAGCAGTTCTTC; CDR3 protein: CASSDWYEQFF
CDR3 length: 15; D gene: TRBD2; clone size: few; J gene: TRBJ2-7; V gene: TRBV4-1; CDR3 DNA: TGCGCCAGCAGCCAAGGTTTCCAGCGGGAGAGCGAGCAGTACTTC; CDR3 protein: CASSQGFQRESEQYF
CDR3 length: 13; D gene: TRBD1; clone size: -; J gene: TRBJ2-5; V gene: TRBV6-1; CDR3 DNA: TGTGCCAGCAGCCGGGACAGGGAAGAGACCCAGTACTTC; CDR3 protein: CASSRDREETQYF
CDR3 length: 15; D gene: -; clone size: -; J gene: TRBJ2-4; V gene: TRBV11-3; CDR3 DNA: TGTGCCAGCAGCTTAGTCGGGGCCCACCAAAACATTCAGTACTTC; CDR3 protein: CASSLVGAHQNIQYF
CDR3 length: 14; D gene: TRBD1; clone size: -; J gene: TRBJ2-7; V gene: TRBV10-3; CDR3 DNA: TGTGCCATCACCTCAGGGGGCTCCTCCTACGAGCAGTACTTC; CDR3 protein: CAITSGGSSYEQYF
CDR3 length: 14; D gene: TRBD1; clone size: -; J gene: TRBJ2-5; V gene: TRBV9; CDR3 DNA: TGTGCCAGCAGCCTGGGACAGGGGCTGGAGACCCAGTACTTC; CDR3 protein: CASSLGQGLETQYF
CDR3 length: 13; D gene: -; clone size: -; J gene: TRBJ2-2; V gene: TRBV10-3; CDR3 DNA: TGTGCCATCAGTGTCTCCGGAACCGGGGAGCTGTTTTTT; CDR3 protein: CAISVSGTGELFF
CDR3 length: 15; D gene: TRBD1; clone size: once; J gene: TRBJ2-3; V gene: TRBV5-1; CDR3 DNA: TGCGCCAGCAGCTTACGACAGGGGCAGGCAGATACGCAGTATTTT; CDR3 protein: CASSLRQGQADTQYF